These T cell receptor beta chains were read from a single sample in a study of technical replicates of blood from several donors. Sequenced by immunoSEQ multiplex PCR; TCRdb stores in-frame clones only, minus some. Of almost 90,000 clones in the sample, about 95% were seen once. The sample consisted of T cells isolated from PBMCs. These receptors all stem from a human donor in good health. Each CDR3 is given with its conserved first and last residue. The order of the fields is D gene, CDR3 length, V gene, clone size, J gene, CDR3 protein, CDR3 DNA. The D gene is left open where the match is weak. Expanded clones are given a class, and other clones once, few, many or no size at all.

d_call: -; cdr3_length: 21; v_call: TRBV21-1; clone_size: -; j_call: TRBJ1-5; cdr3_aa: CASSKSYSGTGLTFSNQPQHF; cdr3_nt: TGTGCCAGCAGCAAATCCTATTCCGGGACTGGGCTTACCTTTAGCAATCAGCCCCAGCATTTT
d_call: -; cdr3_length: 15; v_call: TRBV19; clone_size: -; j_call: TRBJ1-5; cdr3_aa: CATTTNRESNQPQHF; cdr3_nt: TGTGCCACGACGACTAACAGGGAAAGCAATCAGCCCCAGCATTTT
d_call: -; cdr3_length: 14; v_call: TRBV13; clone_size: -; j_call: TRBJ2-1; cdr3_aa: CASSPPKAVLEQFF; cdr3_nt: TGTGCCAGCAGCCCCCCGAAAGCGGTACTAGAACAGTTCTTC
d_call: TRBD1; cdr3_length: 12; v_call: TRBV27; clone_size: -; j_call: TRBJ2-7; cdr3_aa: CASGAGGYEQYF; cdr3_nt: TGTGCCAGCGGGGCAGGGGGCTACGAGCAGTACTTC
d_call: TRBD1; cdr3_length: 16; v_call: TRBV7-6; clone_size: -; j_call: TRBJ2-7; cdr3_aa: CASSLVVGTASYEQYF; cdr3_nt: TGTGCCAGCAGCTTAGTTGTAGGGACAGCCTCCTACGAGCAGTACTTC
d_call: -; cdr3_length: 13; v_call: TRBV19; clone_size: -; j_call: TRBJ1-1; cdr3_aa: CASSFGMGPEAFF; cdr3_nt: TGTGCCAGTAGTTTCGGCATGGGCCCTGAAGCTTTCTTT
d_call: -; cdr3_length: 16; v_call: TRBV28; clone_size: -; j_call: TRBJ1-2; cdr3_aa: CASSSPGILSNYGYTF; cdr3_nt: TGTGCCAGCAGTTCTCCGGGGATCTTATCTAACTATGGCTACACCTTC
d_call: -; cdr3_length: 12; v_call: TRBV7-3; clone_size: -; j_call: TRBJ2-2; cdr3_aa: CASSFDSGELFF; cdr3_nt: TGTGCCAGCAGCTTCGACTCCGGGGAGCTGTTTTTT
d_call: TRBD2; cdr3_length: 14; v_call: TRBV30; clone_size: -; j_call: TRBJ2-6; cdr3_aa: CAWIGGLGANVLTF; cdr3_nt: TGTGCCTGGATCGGGGGGTTGGGGGCCAACGTCCTGACTTTC
d_call: TRBD1; cdr3_length: 15; v_call: TRBV11-2; clone_size: once; j_call: TRBJ1-2; cdr3_aa: CASSPRQGGNYGYTF; cdr3_nt: TGTGCCAGCAGCCCCAGACAGGGGGGGAACTATGGCTACACCTTC
d_call: TRBD2; cdr3_length: 17; v_call: TRBV5-1; clone_size: -; j_call: TRBJ2-1; cdr3_aa: CASSLGLAGEVNNEQFF; cdr3_nt: TGCGCCAGCAGCTTGGGACTAGCGGGAGAGGTAAACAATGAGCAGTTCTTC
d_call: -; cdr3_length: 14; v_call: TRBV28; clone_size: -; j_call: TRBJ1-5; cdr3_aa: CASSFPWGPQPQHF; cdr3_nt: TGTGCCAGCAGTTTCCCCTGGGGGCCTCAGCCCCAGCATTTT
d_call: -; cdr3_length: 14; v_call: TRBV6-5; clone_size: -; j_call: TRBJ1-1; cdr3_aa: CASSYAAGNTEAFF; cdr3_nt: TGTGCCAGCAGTTATGCCGCGGGGAACACTGAAGCTTTCTTT
d_call: TRBD2; cdr3_length: 16; v_call: TRBV6-1; clone_size: -; j_call: TRBJ2-3; cdr3_aa: CASSEALAGFTDTQYF; cdr3_nt: TGTGCCAGCAGTGAAGCGTTAGCGGGATTCACAGATACGCAGTATTTT
d_call: TRBD2; cdr3_length: 16; v_call: TRBV7-8; clone_size: -; j_call: TRBJ2-7; cdr3_aa: CASSLAGGGVISEQYF; cdr3_nt: TGTGCCAGCAGCTTAGCTGGGGGAGGGGTTATCAGCGAGCAGTACTTC
d_call: TRBD1; cdr3_length: 14; v_call: TRBV29-1; clone_size: -; j_call: TRBJ1-5; cdr3_aa: CSVGLGTGHQPQHF; cdr3_nt: TGCAGCGTTGGTCTAGGGACAGGTCACCAGCCCCAGCATTTT
d_call: TRBD1; cdr3_length: 15; v_call: TRBV2; clone_size: -; j_call: TRBJ1-5; cdr3_aa: CASSLGQGAGQPQHF; cdr3_nt: TGTGCCAGCAGTTTGGGACAGGGGGCAGGACAGCCCCAGCATTTT
d_call: TRBD1; cdr3_length: 14; v_call: TRBV11-3; clone_size: -; j_call: TRBJ1-2; cdr3_aa: CASSSPGQEDGYTF; cdr3_nt: TGTGCCAGCAGCTCCCCGGGACAGGAGGATGGCTACACCTTC
d_call: -; cdr3_length: 17; v_call: TRBV4-3; clone_size: -; j_call: TRBJ1-3; cdr3_aa: CASSQVSGDLFGNTIYF; cdr3_nt: TGCGCCAGCAGCCAAGTCTCCGGAGACCTTTTCGGAAACACCATATATTTT
d_call: TRBD1; cdr3_length: 14; v_call: TRBV11-3; clone_size: -; j_call: TRBJ1-2; cdr3_aa: CASSFGQGWDGYTF; cdr3_nt: TGTGCCAGCAGCTTTGGACAGGGGTGGGATGGCTACACCTTC
d_call: -; cdr3_length: 13; v_call: TRBV6-5; clone_size: few; j_call: TRBJ1-1; cdr3_aa: CASTLGLNTEAFF; cdr3_nt: TGTGCCAGCACCCTAGGATTGAACACTGAAGCTTTCTTT
d_call: -; cdr3_length: 15; v_call: TRBV27; clone_size: -; j_call: TRBJ1-5; cdr3_aa: CASSLSSGVHQPQHF; cdr3_nt: TGTGCCAGCAGTTTATCTTCCGGAGTTCATCAGCCCCAGCATTTT
d_call: -; cdr3_length: 17; v_call: TRBV19; clone_size: -; j_call: TRBJ2-6; cdr3_aa: CASSLVVLLSGANVLTF; cdr3_nt: TGTGCCAGTAGCCTCGTCGTGTTACTCTCTGGGGCCAACGTCCTGACTTTC
d_call: -; cdr3_length: 14; v_call: TRBV6-5; clone_size: -; j_call: TRBJ2-3; cdr3_aa: CASSLDSSTDTQYF; cdr3_nt: TGTGCCAGCAGTTTGGACAGTAGCACAGATACGCAGTATTTT
d_call: TRBD1; cdr3_length: 14; v_call: TRBV18; clone_size: -; j_call: TRBJ2-5; cdr3_aa: CASRHSGGKETQYF; cdr3_nt: TGTGCCAGCCGACACTCAGGGGGAAAAGAGACCCAGTACTTC
d_call: -; cdr3_length: 12; v_call: TRBV9; clone_size: few; j_call: TRBJ1-1; cdr3_aa: CASSVTDTEAFF; cdr3_nt: TGTGCCAGCAGCGTGACAGACACTGAAGCTTTCTTT
d_call: TRBD2; cdr3_length: 16; v_call: TRBV5-6; clone_size: -; j_call: TRBJ2-5; cdr3_aa: CASSFLAGILQETQYF; cdr3_nt: TGTGCCAGCAGCTTTCTAGCGGGTATCCTCCAAGAGACCCAGTACTTC
d_call: TRBD1; cdr3_length: 15; v_call: TRBV27; clone_size: -; j_call: TRBJ2-7; cdr3_aa: CASSLVRDRGYEQYF; cdr3_nt: TGTGCCAGCAGTTTAGTCCGGGACAGGGGCTACGAGCAGTACTTC
d_call: -; cdr3_length: 14; v_call: TRBV29-1; clone_size: -; j_call: TRBJ2-1; cdr3_aa: CSVKEGTAYNEQFF; cdr3_nt: TGCAGCGTCAAGGAGGGGACAGCTTACAATGAGCAGTTCTTC
d_call: -; cdr3_length: 13; v_call: TRBV6-6; clone_size: -; j_call: TRBJ2-5; cdr3_aa: CASSPPRQETQYF; cdr3_nt: TGTGCCAGCAGTCCTCCGCGCCAAGAGACCCAGTACTTC
d_call: -; cdr3_length: 14; v_call: TRBV5-1; clone_size: -; j_call: TRBJ2-7; cdr3_aa: CASSLAAGAREQYF; cdr3_nt: TGCGCCAGCAGCTTGGCCGCGGGGGCGAGGGAGCAGTACTTC
d_call: TRBD2; cdr3_length: 17; v_call: TRBV28; clone_size: -; j_call: TRBJ2-3; cdr3_aa: CASSLSWGGRNTDTQYF; cdr3_nt: TGTGCCAGCAGTTTATCATGGGGCGGGAGAAACACAGATACGCAGTATTTT
d_call: TRBD1; cdr3_length: 14; v_call: TRBV18; clone_size: -; j_call: TRBJ1-1; cdr3_aa: CASSRTGVGTEAFF; cdr3_nt: TGTGCCAGCTCACGGACAGGGGTAGGGACTGAAGCTTTCTTT
d_call: TRBD1; cdr3_length: 14; v_call: TRBV12-5; clone_size: -; j_call: TRBJ1-2; cdr3_aa: CASAEDREWNGYTF; cdr3_nt: TGTGCTAGTGCCGAGGACAGGGAGTGGAATGGCTACACCTTC
d_call: TRBD1; cdr3_length: 15; v_call: TRBV19; clone_size: -; j_call: TRBJ2-2; cdr3_aa: CASSIGRGSTGELFF; cdr3_nt: TGTGCCAGTAGTATAGGCAGGGGGAGCACCGGGGAGCTGTTTTTT
d_call: TRBD1; cdr3_length: 15; v_call: TRBV19; clone_size: -; j_call: TRBJ2-2; cdr3_aa: CASKGTEINTGELFF; cdr3_nt: TGTGCCAGCAAGGGGACAGAAATTAACACCGGGGAGCTGTTTTTT
d_call: -; cdr3_length: 14; v_call: TRBV19; clone_size: -; j_call: TRBJ2-5; cdr3_aa: CASSSTDSLETQYF; cdr3_nt: TGTGCCAGTAGTTCAACCGACAGCCTGGAGACCCAGTACTTC
d_call: TRBD2; cdr3_length: 17; v_call: TRBV5-1; clone_size: -; j_call: TRBJ2-5; cdr3_aa: CASSLGGVAGVGETQYF; cdr3_nt: TGCGCCAGCAGCTTGGGTGGGGTAGCGGGAGTTGGAGAGACCCAGTACTTC
d_call: TRBD1; cdr3_length: 13; v_call: TRBV5-8; clone_size: -; j_call: TRBJ1-1; cdr3_aa: CASSLTGDTEAFF; cdr3_nt: TGTGCCAGCAGTCTGACAGGGGATACTGAAGCTTTCTTT
d_call: -; cdr3_length: 15; v_call: TRBV9; clone_size: -; j_call: TRBJ1-5; cdr3_aa: CASSVEGASNQPQHF; cdr3_nt: TGTGCCAGCAGCGTAGAAGGGGCGAGCAATCAGCCCCAGCATTTT
d_call: TRBD2; cdr3_length: 16; v_call: TRBV5-4; clone_size: -; j_call: TRBJ2-2; cdr3_aa: CASSPRTSGNTGELFF; cdr3_nt: TGTGCCAGCAGCCCAAGGACTAGCGGGAACACCGGGGAGCTGTTTTTT
d_call: -; cdr3_length: 15; v_call: TRBV27; clone_size: -; j_call: TRBJ1-2; cdr3_aa: CASSLSYGQFIGYTF; cdr3_nt: TGTGCCAGCAGTTTATCTTATGGGCAGTTTATCGGCTACACCTTC
d_call: -; cdr3_length: 11; v_call: TRBV5-1; clone_size: once; j_call: TRBJ1-2; cdr3_aa: CASITNYGYTF; cdr3_nt: TGCGCCAGCATAACTAACTATGGCTACACCTTC
d_call: -; cdr3_length: 15; v_call: TRBV12-2; clone_size: few; j_call: TRBJ2-4; cdr3_aa: CASRLGGGQVYIQYF; cdr3_nt: TGTGCAAGTCGCTTAGGAGGGGGACAGGTCTATATTCAGTACTTC
d_call: TRBD1; cdr3_length: 15; v_call: TRBV7-8; clone_size: -; j_call: TRBJ1-5; cdr3_aa: CASSLTGGRNQPQHF; cdr3_nt: TGTGCCAGCAGCCTTACAGGGGGGCGCAATCAGCCCCAGCATTTT
d_call: TRBD1; cdr3_length: 14; v_call: TRBV6-5; clone_size: once; j_call: TRBJ1-2; cdr3_aa: CASSYRDSYYGYTF; cdr3_nt: TGTGCCAGCAGTTACCGGGACAGCTACTATGGCTACACCTTC
d_call: -; cdr3_length: 16; v_call: TRBV4-3; clone_size: -; j_call: TRBJ2-2; cdr3_aa: CASSQARLSPAGELFF; cdr3_nt: TGCGCCAGCAGCCAAGCTAGGTTGTCCCCGGCCGGGGAGCTGTTTTTT
d_call: -; cdr3_length: 15; v_call: TRBV7-8; clone_size: -; j_call: TRBJ2-1; cdr3_aa: CASSLLREIYNEQFF; cdr3_nt: TGTGCCAGCAGCTTATTGCGGGAAATCTACAATGAGCAGTTCTTC
d_call: TRBD2; cdr3_length: 13; v_call: TRBV7-2; clone_size: -; j_call: TRBJ2-5; cdr3_aa: CASSFRGEETQYF; cdr3_nt: TGTGCCAGCAGCTTTCGGGGGGAAGAGACCCAGTACTTC
d_call: TRBD1; cdr3_length: 15; v_call: TRBV6-4; clone_size: -; j_call: TRBJ2-3; cdr3_aa: CASSELGQGTDTQYF; cdr3_nt: TGTGCCAGCAGTGAATTAGGACAGGGAACAGATACGCAGTATTTT
d_call: -; cdr3_length: 15; v_call: TRBV30; clone_size: once; j_call: TRBJ2-3; cdr3_aa: CAWSVRRVSTDTQYF; cdr3_nt: TGTGCCTGGAGTGTACGGCGGGTAAGCACAGATACGCAGTATTTT
d_call: -; cdr3_length: 15; v_call: TRBV28; clone_size: -; j_call: TRBJ1-5; cdr3_aa: CASSLQAGSNQPQHF; cdr3_nt: TGTGCCAGCAGTTTACAGGCCGGTAGCAATCAGCCCCAGCATTTT
d_call: -; cdr3_length: 14; v_call: TRBV6-6; clone_size: -; j_call: TRBJ2-7; cdr3_aa: CASSSYSNSYEQYF; cdr3_nt: TGTGCCAGCAGTTCCTATTCCAACTCCTACGAGCAGTACTTC
d_call: -; cdr3_length: 13; v_call: TRBV18; clone_size: -; j_call: TRBJ1-2; cdr3_aa: CASSPQGPYGYTF; cdr3_nt: TGTGCCAGCTCACCCCAGGGGCCCTATGGCTACACCTTC